A selection of T cell receptor beta chains follows, all from one sample in a study of response to subunit inactivated influenza vaccine. TCRdb re-analysed the RT-PCR reads in MiXCR, keeping a single row per CDR3 protein. Of approximately 250,000 distinct CDR3 sequences in the sample, more than 9% were seen once. The sequencing here drew on non-naive T cells sorted from PBMCs, taken less than 15 days before vaccination. These TCRs come from a man in his forties or fifties who received an inactivated influenza vaccine. Each CDR3 is given with its conserved first and last residue. Fields, in order: CDR3 protein, CDR3 DNA, J gene, D gene, clone size, V gene. D genes are given only for firm matches. The size entry is marked missing in some rows and otherwise reads once, few, many or a size class.

CDR3 protein: CASSETGGASGWFTEAFF
CDR3 DNA: TGTGCCAGCAGTGAAACCGGGGGGGCGAGCGGTTGGTTCACTGAAGCTTTCTTT
J gene: TRBJ1-1
D gene: .
clone size: many
V gene: TRBV6-1

CDR3 protein: CASSPPTGWHTEAFF
CDR3 DNA: TGTGCCAGCAGCCCCCCGACAGGGTGGCACACTGAAGCTTTCTTT
J gene: TRBJ1-1
D gene: TRBD1
clone size: .
V gene: TRBV7-2

CDR3 protein: CASRIPGQGNSPLHF
CDR3 DNA: TGTGCCAGCAGGATCCCGGGACAGGGAAATTCACCCCTCCACTTT
J gene: TRBJ1-6
D gene: TRBD1
clone size: many
V gene: TRBV2

CDR3 protein: CASSLLGGHQNTGELFF
CDR3 DNA: TGTGCCAGCAGTTTATTAGGGGGACACCAGAACACCGGGGAGCTGTTTTTT
J gene: TRBJ2-2
D gene: .
clone size: few
V gene: TRBV28

CDR3 protein: CASSLDGISGNTIYF
CDR3 DNA: TGCGCCAGCAGCTTGGACGGGATCTCTGGAAACACCATATATTTT
J gene: TRBJ1-3
D gene: .
clone size: .
V gene: TRBV5-1

CDR3 protein: CASSPDLLAGGPGELFF
CDR3 DNA: TGTGCCAGCAGCCCGGACCTACTAGCGGGAGGTCCAGGGGAGCTGTTTTTT
J gene: TRBJ2-2
D gene: TRBD2
clone size: many
V gene: TRBV7-6

CDR3 protein: CASRARQGYGYTF
CDR3 DNA: TGTGCCAGCAGGGCCCGACAGGGCTATGGCTACACCTTC
J gene: TRBJ1-2
D gene: TRBD1
clone size: .
V gene: TRBV6-1

CDR3 protein: CASSQDTPYYDNEQFF
CDR3 DNA: TGTGCCAGCAGCCAAGATACTCCCTACTACGACAATGAGCAGTTCTTC
J gene: TRBJ2-1
D gene: .
clone size: few
V gene: TRBV14

CDR3 protein: CASSPNDRGLETQYF
CDR3 DNA: TGTGCTAGCAGCCCCAATGACAGGGGGCTCGAGACCCAGTACTTC
J gene: TRBJ2-5
D gene: TRBD1
clone size: few
V gene: TRBV7-7

CDR3 protein: CASSPGLGTEAFF
CDR3 DNA: TGTGCCAGCAGCCCTGGGCTCGGCACTGAAGCTTTCTTT
J gene: TRBJ1-1
D gene: .
clone size: .
V gene: TRBV7-8

CDR3 protein: CASSVGGQRGNTIYF
CDR3 DNA: TGTGCCAGCAGCGTAGGCGGGCAAAGGGGAAACACCATATATTTT
J gene: TRBJ1-3
D gene: .
clone size: many
V gene: TRBV9

CDR3 protein: CASRGGGQGTSGYTF
CDR3 DNA: TGTGCCAGCAGAGGGGGAGGTCAGGGGACTTCGGGCTACACCTTC
J gene: TRBJ1-2
D gene: .
clone size: few
V gene: TRBV25-1

CDR3 protein: CASSQRGNTEAFF
CDR3 DNA: TGTGCCAGCAGCCAACGGGGGAACACTGAAGCTTTCTTT
J gene: TRBJ1-1
D gene: .
clone size: many
V gene: TRBV4-2

CDR3 protein: CASRRSGQGWGSGANVLTF
CDR3 DNA: TGTGCCAGCAGAAGATCCGGACAGGGGTGGGGCTCTGGGGCCAACGTCCTGACTTTC
J gene: TRBJ2-6
D gene: TRBD1
clone size: .
V gene: TRBV11-2

CDR3 protein: CASSPKGYQETQYF
CDR3 DNA: TGTGCCAGCAGCCCAAAGGGATACCAAGAGACCCAGTACTTC
J gene: TRBJ2-5
D gene: .
clone size: .
V gene: TRBV7-6

CDR3 protein: CASSYGTVDNYGYTF
CDR3 DNA: TGTGCCAGCAGTTACGGGACAGTGGACAACTATGGCTACACCTTC
J gene: TRBJ1-2
D gene: TRBD1
clone size: .
V gene: TRBV5-5

CDR3 protein: CASSRQGKGDQPQHF
CDR3 DNA: TGTGCCAGCAGTAGACAGGGAAAGGGGGATCAGCCCCAGCATTTT
J gene: TRBJ1-5
D gene: TRBD1
clone size: .
V gene: TRBV12-3/TRBV12-4

CDR3 protein: CASSESGTEAFF
CDR3 DNA: TGCGCCAGCAGTGAGTCGGGGACTGAAGCTTTCTTT
J gene: TRBJ1-1
D gene: .
clone size: many
V gene: TRBV10-1

CDR3 protein: CASSTTINRERNQPQHF
CDR3 DNA: TGTGCCAGCAGTACTACAATCAACAGGGAACGGAATCAGCCCCAGCATTTT
J gene: TRBJ1-5
D gene: .
clone size: few
V gene: TRBV6-2/TRBV6-3

CDR3 protein: CSARQGPNTGELFF
CDR3 DNA: TGCAGTGCTCGACAGGGACCGAACACCGGGGAGCTGTTTTTT
J gene: TRBJ2-2
D gene: TRBD1
clone size: .
V gene: TRBV20-1

CDR3 protein: CASSQQGGDTEAFF
CDR3 DNA: TGTGCCAGCAGCCAACAGGGGGGGGACACTGAAGCTTTCTTT
J gene: TRBJ1-1
D gene: TRBD1
clone size: few
V gene: TRBV4-2

CDR3 protein: CSAIFRTRAYEQYF
CDR3 DNA: TGCAGTGCTATTTTCAGGACTAGGGCCTACGAGCAGTACTTC
J gene: TRBJ2-7
D gene: TRBD2
clone size: few
V gene: TRBV20-1

CDR3 protein: CASSYICAELTDTQYF
CDR3 DNA: TGTGCCAGCAGTTACATTTGTGCAGAGCTCACAGATACGCAGTATTTT
J gene: TRBJ2-3
D gene: .
clone size: .
V gene: TRBV6-5

CDR3 protein: CASSFLQGHEQYF
CDR3 DNA: TGTGCCAGCAGCTTCCTACAGGGCCACGAGCAGTACTTC
J gene: TRBJ2-7
D gene: .
clone size: few
V gene: TRBV11-2

CDR3 protein: CASSRGTSKNDEQYF
CDR3 DNA: TGTGCCAGCAGTAGGGGAACGAGCAAGAATGACGAGCAGTACTTC
J gene: TRBJ2-7
D gene: .
clone size: many
V gene: TRBV2

CDR3 protein: CASRRMKGGGFTDTQYF
CDR3 DNA: TGTGCCAGCAGACGAATGAAGGGGGGAGGTTTCACAGATACGCAGTATTTT
J gene: TRBJ2-3
D gene: .
clone size: .
V gene: TRBV7-2

CDR3 protein: CASSKTSTYEQYF
CDR3 DNA: TGTGCCAGCAGCAAGACATCTACCTACGAGCAGTACTTC
J gene: TRBJ2-7
D gene: .
clone size: once
V gene: TRBV7-9

CDR3 protein: CASSPLRGRGDEQYF
CDR3 DNA: TGTGCCAGCTCACCTCTCAGGGGGCGAGGCGACGAGCAGTACTTC
J gene: TRBJ2-7
D gene: TRBD1
clone size: .
V gene: TRBV18

CDR3 protein: CASSWAGTTGELFF
CDR3 DNA: TGCGCCAGCAGCTGGGCGGGGACCACCGGGGAGCTGTTTTTT
J gene: TRBJ2-2
D gene: .
clone size: many
V gene: TRBV4-3

CDR3 protein: CASSSPGERDSPLHF
CDR3 DNA: TGTGCCAGCAGTTCCCCTGGGGAGAGGGATTCACCCCTCCACTTT
J gene: TRBJ1-6
D gene: .
clone size: many
V gene: TRBV28

CDR3 protein: CASSLVGRAGSQETQYF
CDR3 DNA: TGTGCCAGCAGCTTAGTGGGTCGGGCGGGTTCCCAAGAGACCCAGTACTTC
J gene: TRBJ2-5
D gene: .
clone size: many
V gene: TRBV7-2

CDR3 protein: CATSRVGGETQYF
CDR3 DNA: TGTGCCACCAGCAGGGTGGGGGGGGAGACCCAGTACTTC
J gene: TRBJ2-5
D gene: TRBD2
clone size: .
V gene: TRBV15

CDR3 protein: CSVDRDSSPTDTQYF
CDR3 DNA: TGCAGCGTGGACAGGGATAGTTCTCCCACAGATACGCAGTATTTT
J gene: TRBJ2-3
D gene: TRBD1
clone size: many
V gene: TRBV29-1

CDR3 protein: CASSLGLAGAEQYF
CDR3 DNA: TGTGCCAGCAGCCTGGGGCTCGCGGGAGCCGAGCAGTACTTC
J gene: TRBJ2-7
D gene: TRBD2
clone size: .
V gene: TRBV4-2

CDR3 protein: CASSFIGGANVLTF
CDR3 DNA: TGTGCCAGCAGCTTTATAGGTGGGGCCAACGTCCTGACTTTC
J gene: TRBJ2-6
D gene: .
clone size: many
V gene: TRBV5-6

CDR3 protein: CASTTGAAYEQYF
CDR3 DNA: TGTGCCAGCACGACGGGGGCGGCCTACGAGCAGTACTTC
J gene: TRBJ2-7
D gene: .
clone size: few
V gene: TRBV6-2/TRBV6-3

CDR3 protein: CASSKVPTAGAGDEPQHF
CDR3 DNA: TGTGCCAGCAGCAAAGTTCCCACCGCAGGGGCCGGGGACGAGCCCCAGCATTTT
J gene: TRBJ1-5
D gene: .
clone size: few
V gene: TRBV21-1

CDR3 protein: CASSVNNEQFF
CDR3 DNA: TGTGCCAGCAGCGTGAACAATGAGCAGTTCTTC
J gene: TRBJ2-1
D gene: .
clone size: few
V gene: TRBV14

CDR3 protein: CASSWDGNYGYTF
CDR3 DNA: TGCGCCAGCAGCTGGGACGGGAACTATGGCTACACCTTC
J gene: TRBJ1-2
D gene: .
clone size: many
V gene: TRBV5-1

CDR3 protein: CSARETGPAGTEAFF
CDR3 DNA: TGCAGTGCTAGAGAGACAGGGCCCGCCGGCACTGAAGCTTTCTTT
J gene: TRBJ1-1
D gene: TRBD1
clone size: few
V gene: TRBV20-1